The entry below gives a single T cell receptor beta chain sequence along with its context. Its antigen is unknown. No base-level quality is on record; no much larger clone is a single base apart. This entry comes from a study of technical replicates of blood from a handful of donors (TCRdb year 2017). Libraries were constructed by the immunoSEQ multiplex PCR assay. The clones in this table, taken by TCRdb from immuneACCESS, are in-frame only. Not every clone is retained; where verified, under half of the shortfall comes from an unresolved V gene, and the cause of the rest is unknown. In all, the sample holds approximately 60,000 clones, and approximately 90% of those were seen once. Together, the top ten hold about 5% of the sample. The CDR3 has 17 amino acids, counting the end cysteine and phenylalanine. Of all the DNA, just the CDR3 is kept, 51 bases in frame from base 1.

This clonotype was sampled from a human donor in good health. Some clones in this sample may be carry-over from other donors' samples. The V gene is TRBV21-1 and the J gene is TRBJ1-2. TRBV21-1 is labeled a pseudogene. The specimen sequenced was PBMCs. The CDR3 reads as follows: CASPKEVGGRTNYGYTF. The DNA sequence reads TGTGCCAGCCCCAAGGAAGTCGGAGGCAGAACTAACTATGGCTACACCTTC.